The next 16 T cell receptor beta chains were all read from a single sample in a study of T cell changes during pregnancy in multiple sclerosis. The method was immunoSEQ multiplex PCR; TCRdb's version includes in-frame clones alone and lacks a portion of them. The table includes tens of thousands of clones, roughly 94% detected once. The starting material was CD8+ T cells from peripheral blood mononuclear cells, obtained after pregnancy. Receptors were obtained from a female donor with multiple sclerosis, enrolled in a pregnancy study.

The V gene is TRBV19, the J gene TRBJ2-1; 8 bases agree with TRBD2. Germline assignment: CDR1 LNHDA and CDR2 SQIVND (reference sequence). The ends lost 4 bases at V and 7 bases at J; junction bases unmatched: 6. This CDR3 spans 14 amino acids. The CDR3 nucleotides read TGTGCCAGTAGTAGATCTAGCGGGCGGAATGAGCAGTTCTTC. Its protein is CASSRSSGRNEQFF.

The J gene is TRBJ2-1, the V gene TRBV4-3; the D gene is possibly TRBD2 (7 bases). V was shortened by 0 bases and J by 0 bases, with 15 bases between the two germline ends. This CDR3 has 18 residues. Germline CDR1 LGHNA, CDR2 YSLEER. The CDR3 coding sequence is TGCGCCAGCAGCCAAGAGCGGGGGCGGGATTCCTCCTACAATGAGCAGTTCTTC. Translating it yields CASSQERGRDSSYNEQFF.

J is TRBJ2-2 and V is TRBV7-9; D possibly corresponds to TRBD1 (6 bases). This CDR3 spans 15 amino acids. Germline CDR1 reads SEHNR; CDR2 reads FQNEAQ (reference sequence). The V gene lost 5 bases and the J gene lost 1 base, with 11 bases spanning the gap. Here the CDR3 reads CASSTPGQNTGELFF. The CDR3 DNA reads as TGTGCCAGCAGCACCCCGGGACAGAACACCGGGGAGCTGTTTTTT.

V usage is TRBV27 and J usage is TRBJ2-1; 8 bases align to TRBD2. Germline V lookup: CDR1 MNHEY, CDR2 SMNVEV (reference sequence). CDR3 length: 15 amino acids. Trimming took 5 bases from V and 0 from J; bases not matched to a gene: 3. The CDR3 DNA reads TGTGCCAGCAGTATAAGCGGGGGCTCCTACAATGAGCAGTTCTTC. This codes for CASSISGGSYNEQFF.

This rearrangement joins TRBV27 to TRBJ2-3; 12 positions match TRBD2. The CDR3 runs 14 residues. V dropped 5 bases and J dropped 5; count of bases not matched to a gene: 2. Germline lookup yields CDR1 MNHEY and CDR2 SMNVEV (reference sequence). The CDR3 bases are TGTGCCAGCAGTCCGGGACTAGCGGGAGATACGCAGTATTTT. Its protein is CASSPGLAGDTQYF.

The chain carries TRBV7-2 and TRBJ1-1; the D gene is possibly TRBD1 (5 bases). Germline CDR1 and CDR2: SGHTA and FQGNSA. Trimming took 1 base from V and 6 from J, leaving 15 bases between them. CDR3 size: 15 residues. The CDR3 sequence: CASSLDQGGVAEAFF. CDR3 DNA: TGTGCCAGCAGCTTAGACCAGGGTGGTGTGGCTGAAGCTTTCTTT.

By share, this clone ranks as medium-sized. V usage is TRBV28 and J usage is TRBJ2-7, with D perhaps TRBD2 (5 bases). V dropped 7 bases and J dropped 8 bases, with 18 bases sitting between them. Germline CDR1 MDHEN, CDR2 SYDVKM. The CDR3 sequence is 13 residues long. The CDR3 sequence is CASMGTSGSQQYF. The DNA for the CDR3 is TGTGCCAGCATGGGCACATCTGGGAGTCAGCAGTACTTC.

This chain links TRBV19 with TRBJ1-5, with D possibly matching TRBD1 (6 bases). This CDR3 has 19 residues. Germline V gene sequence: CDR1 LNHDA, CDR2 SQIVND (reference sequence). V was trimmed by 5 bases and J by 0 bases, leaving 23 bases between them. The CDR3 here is CASSLHPMGQPYSNQPQHF. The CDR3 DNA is TGTGCCAGTAGTCTCCACCCCATGGGACAACCATATAGCAATCAGCCCCAGCATTTT.

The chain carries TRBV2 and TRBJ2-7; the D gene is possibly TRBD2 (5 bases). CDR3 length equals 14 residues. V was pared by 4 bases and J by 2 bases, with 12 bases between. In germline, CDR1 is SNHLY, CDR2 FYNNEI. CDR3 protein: CASSGLAGAYEQYF. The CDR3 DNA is TGTGCCAGCAGTGGGCTGGCCGGGGCCTACGAGCAGTACTTC.

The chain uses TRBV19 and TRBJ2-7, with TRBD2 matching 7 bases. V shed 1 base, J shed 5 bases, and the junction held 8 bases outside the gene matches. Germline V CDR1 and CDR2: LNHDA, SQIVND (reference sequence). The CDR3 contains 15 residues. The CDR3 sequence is CASSIGEGLRHEQYF. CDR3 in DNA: TGTGCCAGTAGTATAGGGGAGGGCCTCCGCCACGAGCAGTACTTC.

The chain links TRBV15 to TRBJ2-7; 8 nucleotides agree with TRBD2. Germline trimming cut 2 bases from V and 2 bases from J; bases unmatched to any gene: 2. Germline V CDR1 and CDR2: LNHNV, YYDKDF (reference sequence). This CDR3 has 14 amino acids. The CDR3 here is CATSRSGLAYEQYF. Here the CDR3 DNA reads TGTGCCACCAGCAGATCGGGACTAGCCTACGAGCAGTACTTC.

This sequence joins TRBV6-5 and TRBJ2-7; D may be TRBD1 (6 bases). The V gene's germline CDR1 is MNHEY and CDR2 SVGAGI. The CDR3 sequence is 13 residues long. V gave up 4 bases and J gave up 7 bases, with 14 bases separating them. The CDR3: CASSSLGQKEQYF. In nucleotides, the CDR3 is TGTGCCAGCAGTTCCCTCGGACAGAAGGAGCAGTACTTC.

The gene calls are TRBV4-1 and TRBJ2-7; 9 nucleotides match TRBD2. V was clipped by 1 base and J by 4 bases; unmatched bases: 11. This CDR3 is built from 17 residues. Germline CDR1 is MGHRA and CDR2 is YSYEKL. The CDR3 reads CASSQGLPAGGWYEQYF. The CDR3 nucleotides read TGCGCCAGCAGCCAAGGATTGCCAGCGGGAGGCTGGTACGAGCAGTACTTC.

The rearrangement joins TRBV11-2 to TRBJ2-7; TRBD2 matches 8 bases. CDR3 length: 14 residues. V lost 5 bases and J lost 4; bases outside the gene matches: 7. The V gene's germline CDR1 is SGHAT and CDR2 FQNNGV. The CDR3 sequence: CASSLSGSGYEQYF. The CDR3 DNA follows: TGTGCCAGCAGCCTGAGCGGGAGCGGGTACGAGCAGTACTTC.

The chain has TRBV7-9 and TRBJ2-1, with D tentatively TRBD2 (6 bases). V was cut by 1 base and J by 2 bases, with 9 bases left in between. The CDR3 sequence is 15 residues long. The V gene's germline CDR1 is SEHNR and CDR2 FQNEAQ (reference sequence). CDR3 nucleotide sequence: TGTGCCAGCAGCTTAGACGCGGGACCCTACAATGAGCAGTTCTTC. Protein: CASSLDAGPYNEQFF.

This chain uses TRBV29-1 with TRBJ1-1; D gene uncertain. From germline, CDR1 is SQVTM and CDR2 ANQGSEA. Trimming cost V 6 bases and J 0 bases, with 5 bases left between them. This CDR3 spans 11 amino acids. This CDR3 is CSVEVNTEAFF. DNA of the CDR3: TGCAGCGTAGAGGTGAACACTGAAGCTTTCTTT.